This T cell receptor beta chain comes out of a study of cytomegalovirus exposure and HLA in healthy donors. Study details: In an earlier analysis, approximately 120 million unique TCR beta sequences were found from 150 million to 200 million T cells. Study-level results: Presence/absence analyses assumed roughly uniform sequencing depth across donors. Among donors in an Asian-associated ancestry cluster, a later analysis reportedly found fewer N-insertions than the roughly 610-donor mean. V- and J-gene trimming of TCR beta was linked (in a later analysis) to a missense DCLRE1C variant.

Primers included in the PCR were 60 Vbeta and 13 Jbeta primers. Generated by immunoSEQ multiplex PCR, the TCRdb table keeps only in-frame clones and is missing some. Of some 140,000 clones in the sample, roughly 83% were seen once. Germline V CDR1 and CDR2: MNHNY, SVGAGI (reference sequence). This CDR3 contains 14 residues. V was pared by 2 bases and J by 3 bases, with 3 bases of the junction left unmatched. Remarks on this clone: Its antigen is not known.

The origin of this receptor is a man aged 25 to 40 in good health and CMV-seropositive. V gene TRBV6-6 combines with J gene TRBJ2-7, with 8 nucleotides matching TRBD1. The sequenced material came from PBMCs. For the CDR3, the DNA is TGTGCCAGCAGTTACGGGACAGGTTACTACGAGCAGTACTTC. Translation: CASSYGTGYYEQYF.